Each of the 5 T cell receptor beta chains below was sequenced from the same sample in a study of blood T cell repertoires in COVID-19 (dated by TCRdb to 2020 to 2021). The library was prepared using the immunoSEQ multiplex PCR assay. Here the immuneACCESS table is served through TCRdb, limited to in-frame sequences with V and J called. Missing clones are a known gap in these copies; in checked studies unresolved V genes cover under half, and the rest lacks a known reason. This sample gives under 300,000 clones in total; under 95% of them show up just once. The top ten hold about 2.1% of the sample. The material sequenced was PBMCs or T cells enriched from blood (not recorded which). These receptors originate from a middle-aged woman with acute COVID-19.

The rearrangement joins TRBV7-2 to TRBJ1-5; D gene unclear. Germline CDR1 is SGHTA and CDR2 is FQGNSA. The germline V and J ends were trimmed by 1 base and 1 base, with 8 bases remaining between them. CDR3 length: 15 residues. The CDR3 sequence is CASSLVPSSNQPQHF. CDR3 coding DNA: TGTGCCAGCAGCTTAGTGCCGAGCAGCAATCAGCCCCAGCATTTT.

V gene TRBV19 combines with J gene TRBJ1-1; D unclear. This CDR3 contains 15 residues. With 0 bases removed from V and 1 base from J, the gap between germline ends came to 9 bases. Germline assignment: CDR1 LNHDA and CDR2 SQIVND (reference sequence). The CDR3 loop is CASSIERGRNTEAFF. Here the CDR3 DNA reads TGTGCCAGTAGTATAGAGAGAGGGCGGAACACTGAAGCTTTCTTT.

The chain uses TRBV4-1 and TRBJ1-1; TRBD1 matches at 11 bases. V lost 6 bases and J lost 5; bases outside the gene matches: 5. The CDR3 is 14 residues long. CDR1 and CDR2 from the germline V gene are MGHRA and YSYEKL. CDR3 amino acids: CASRRDRGSTEAFF. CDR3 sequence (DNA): TGCGCCAGCAGACGGGACAGGGGGTCGACTGAAGCTTTCTTT.

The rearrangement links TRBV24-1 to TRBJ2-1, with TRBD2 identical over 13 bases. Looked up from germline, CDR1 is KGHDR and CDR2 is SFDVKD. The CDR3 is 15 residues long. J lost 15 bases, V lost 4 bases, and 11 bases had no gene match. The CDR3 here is CATSDPGLAGVTRFF. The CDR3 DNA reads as TGTGCCACCAGTGACCCTGGACTAGCGGGAGTCACTCGGTTCTTC.

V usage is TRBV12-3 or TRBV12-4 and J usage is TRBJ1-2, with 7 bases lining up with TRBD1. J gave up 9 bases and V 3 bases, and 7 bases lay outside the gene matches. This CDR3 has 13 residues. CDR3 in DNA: TGTGCCAGCAGTTTCGGAGGGGGCGATCGCTACACCTTC. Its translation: CASSFGGGDRYTF.